Included here is one T cell receptor (beta chain) sequence, with context. This sample stems from a study of blood T cell repertoires in COVID-19. Overall study: Samples came from the United States, Italy and Spain, spanning acute and convalescent COVID-19. Sample material is recorded as cDNA or gDNA derived from T cells, B-cell-depleted T cells, or PBMCs.

Clones were read by immunoSEQ multiplex PCR, and TCRdb kept only the in-frame ones, dropping some. The table has about 240,000 clones, roughly 87% seen once. Losses at the gene ends were 5 bases for V and 0 bases for J; bases not matched to a gene: 13. Germline lookup yields CDR1 MNHEY and CDR2 SMNVEV (reference sequence). CDR3 length: 18 amino acids. V is TRBV27 and J is TRBJ2-4; 7 bases are shared with TRBD1. The sequence was collected from a woman between 25 and 40 years old with acute or convalescent COVID-19. Sequencing was carried out using peripheral blood. The CDR3 DNA follows: TGTGCCAGCAGTCCTCTGACAGGGTCACCCCTAGCCAAAAACATTCAGTACTTC. It translates to CASSPLTGSPLAKNIQYF.